These 21 T cell receptor beta chains were sequenced from one sample in a study of blood T cell repertoires in COVID-19 (dated by TCRdb to 2018 to 2020). Library construction relied on the immunoSEQ multiplex PCR assay. TCRdb took this table from immuneACCESS and kept in-frame rearrangements with V and J called. Such tables lack part of the clones; where checked against another copy, unresolved V genes explain under half of the gap, and the rest is unexplained. Across this sample there are approximately 230,000 clones, with 70% to 90% seen only once. The ten most abundant clones make up about 16% of the sample. The sequenced sample consisted of PBMCs or T cells enriched from blood (not recorded which). These TCRs come from a man aged 18 to 35 who had recovered from COVID-19.

This clone was detected only once. The CDR3 bases are TGCGCCAGCAGCTTGGTGTACGGGGGGGAGCAGTTCTTC. Its protein product is CASSLVYGGEQFF. The J gene is TRBJ2-1, the V gene TRBV5-1, with 7 bases that match TRBD2. CDR1 and CDR2 (germline): SGHRS, YFSETQ. CDR3 length equals 13 residues. Trimming cost V 0 bases and J 10 bases; bases outside gene matches: 4.

This clone has a single count. The chain uses TRBV10-2 and TRBJ2-5; 7 nucleotides agree with TRBD1. Germline CDR1 and CDR2: WSHSY and SAAADI. The V segment lost 6 bases and the J segment 4 bases; nucleotides outside the gene matches: 8. This CDR3 has 14 amino acids. CDR3 nucleotide sequence: TGCGCCAGCAGGGGGACAGTAAGTGTAGAGACCCAGTACTTC. The encoded protein is CASRGTVSVETQYF.

The chain links TRBV30 to TRBJ2-1, with 10 positions matching TRBD1. CDR1 and CDR2 from the germline V gene are GTSNPN and SVGIG (reference sequence). The V gene end was trimmed by 2 bases and the J gene end by 12 bases; junction bases not matched to a gene: 4. This CDR3 is built from 12 residues. The DNA of the CDR3 is TGTGCCTGGAGTCCGGGACAGGGGAGGCAGTTCTTC. It translates to CAWSPGQGRQFF. The full variable domain, completed using reference TRBV30 and TRBJ2-1, is SQTIHQWPATLVQPVGSPLSLECTVEGTSNPNLYWYRQAAGRGLQLLFYSVGIGQISSEVPQNLSASRPQDRQFILSSKKLLLSDSGFYLCAWSPGQGRQFFGPGTRLTVL.

This clone was seen just once. The chain uses TRBV6-6 and TRBJ1-6, with D maybe TRBD1 (5 bases). This CDR3 is 14 amino acids long. The germline CDR1 and CDR2 sequences are MNHNY and SVGAGI (reference sequence). V dropped 5 bases and J dropped 13 bases, with 18 bases sitting between them. The CDR3: CASSHRDSSSPLHF. The DNA for the CDR3 is TGTGCCAGCAGTCACCGGGACTCCTCATCCCCCCTCCACTTT.

The rearrangement links TRBV5-1 to TRBJ1-1; 8 nucleotides align to TRBD1. This CDR3 comprises 13 residues. Germline V lookup: CDR1 SGHRS, CDR2 YFSETQ. J lost 5 bases, V lost 7 bases, and 7 bases had no gene match. Here the CDR3 DNA reads TGCGCCAGCGGCCCTACAGGGGGGACTGAAGCTTTCTTT. Its protein product is CASGPTGGTEAFF.

The genes are TRBV18 and TRBJ2-5, with a possible D match to TRBD1 (5 bases). The germline CDR1 and CDR2 sequences are KGHSH and LQKENI. V shed 0 bases and J shed 2 bases, with 10 bases lying between them. CDR3 size: 15 residues. The CDR3 protein is CASSPPRQGQETQYF. The CDR3 nucleotides read TGTGCCAGCTCACCACCTCGTCAGGGTCAAGAGACCCAGTACTTC.

The chain couples TRBV3-1 (or the pseudogene TRBV3-2) to TRBJ2-6; 8 bases align to TRBD1. With V trimmed by 0 bases and J by 2 bases, 3 bases remained unmatched. Germline loops: CDR1 LGHDT, CDR2 YNNKEL (reference sequence). This CDR3 has 17 residues. The CDR3 bases are TGTGCCAGCAGCCAAGATTGGACAGGGACTGGGGCCAACGTCCTGACTTTC. This gives the protein CASSQDWTGTGANVLTF.

This chain joins TRBV12-3 or TRBV12-4 and TRBJ2-7; possibly TRBD2 for D (6 bases). CDR3 length: 12 amino acids. Trimming removed 4 bases at V and 7 bases at J, with 11 bases between. The CDR3 spells CASSWGSGEQYF. The CDR3 DNA reads TGTGCCAGCAGTTGGGGGAGCGGGGAGCAGTACTTC.

The rearrangement uses TRBV7-9 and TRBJ2-7; D remains unclear. V dropped 0 bases and J dropped 6 bases, with 9 bases sitting between them. Germline lookup yields CDR1 SEHNR and CDR2 FQNEAQ (reference sequence). This CDR3 contains 13 residues. CDR3 coding DNA: TGTGCCAGCAGCTTAGCGGTCAGGTTCGAGCAGTACTTC. The encoded protein is CASSLAVRFEQYF.

This rearrangement joins TRBV2 to TRBJ1-2; a weak D match, TRBD1 (6 bases). The V gene's germline CDR1 is SNHLY and CDR2 FYNNEI. V shed 4 bases and J shed 6 bases, with 18 bases lying between them. This CDR3 is 15 amino acids long. The CDR3 here is CASSVGLGAGDGYTF. CDR3 DNA sequence: TGTGCCAGCAGTGTCGGTTTGGGGGCAGGGGATGGCTACACCTTC.

CDR3 bases: TGCGCCAGCAGCTACGGGACTCCCGGTCTGTACGAGCAGTACTTC. It encodes CASSYGTPGLYEQYF. The rearrangement joins TRBV5-1 to TRBJ2-7, with a weak D call TRBD2 (6 bases). CDR3 size: 15 residues. Germline CDR1 SGHRS, CDR2 YFSETQ. V was shortened by 3 bases and J by 4 bases, with 17 bases between the two germline ends. The whole variable domain, filled in from reference TRBV5-1 and TRBJ2-7, reads KAGVTQTPRYLIKTRGQQVTLSCSPISGHRSVSWYQQTPGQGLQFLFEYFSETQRNKGNFPGRFSGRQFSNSRSEMNVSTLELGDSALYLCASSYGTPGLYEQYFGPGTRLTVT.

V usage is TRBV18 and J usage is TRBJ2-7; D is perhaps TRBD1 (6 bases). There are 16 residues in the CDR3. Germline V gene lookup returns CDR1 KGHSH and CDR2 LQKENI. Trimming took 2 bases from V and 0 from J, leaving 14 bases between them. In DNA, the CDR3 is TGTGCCAGCTCACCAATGCTACAGGGTAGCTCCTACGAGCAGTACTTC. Protein product: CASSPMLQGSSYEQYF.

The chain links TRBV7-2 to TRBJ2-3, with a weak D call TRBD2 (5 bases). Germline values: CDR1 SGHTA, CDR2 FQGNSA. The CDR3 is 15 residues long. V was clipped by 0 bases and J by 5 bases, with 12 bases between them. This CDR3 is CASSLALLAQDTQYF. CDR3 in DNA: TGTGCCAGCAGCTTAGCGCTGCTAGCCCAAGATACGCAGTATTTT. Filled out from reference TRBV7-2 and TRBJ2-3, the complete variable domain reads GAGVSQSPSNKVTEKGKDVELRCDPISGHTALYWYRQSLGQGLEFLIYFQGNSAPDKSGLPSDRFSAERTGGSVSTLTIQRTQQEDSAVYLCASSLALLAQDTQYFGPGTRLTVL.

This rearrangement joins TRBV12-1 to TRBJ2-1; TRBD1, the table's D call, was not compared with the DNA. TRBV12-1 is classified as a pseudogene. The CDR3 covers 15 residues. Here the CDR3 reads CASRQGGTSYNEQFF. CDR3 in DNA: TGTGCCAGCAGGCAGGGGGGCACGTCCTACAATGAGCAGTTCTTC.

This chain links TRBV7-6 with TRBJ2-2; TRBD2 matches 7 bases. The CDR3 covers 14 residues. J lost 5 bases, V lost 5 bases, and 5 bases had no gene match. Germline V gene lookup returns CDR1 SGHVS and CDR2 FNYEAQ. CDR3 sequence: CASSDGTTTGELFF. The CDR3, as DNA: TGTGCCAGCAGCGACGGGACTACGACCGGGGAGCTGTTTTTT.

In its sample, this clone was seen a few times. This chain uses TRBV7-8 with TRBJ1-5; D is possibly TRBD1 (5 bases). V dropped 5 bases and J dropped 4 bases, with 12 bases sitting between them. Germline assignment: CDR1 SGHVS and CDR2 FQNEAQ. The CDR3 contains 14 residues. The chain's CDR3 is CASSPGTPNQPQHF. In DNA, the CDR3 is TGTGCCAGCAGCCCGGGGACTCCAAATCAGCCCCAGCATTTT.

This clone was seen a handful of times. J is TRBJ1-3 and V is TRBV30; no clear D gene. Germline CDR1 reads GTSNPN; CDR2 reads SVGIG (reference sequence). The CDR3 is made up of 13 amino acids. The V end lost 5 bases, the J end lost 0 bases, and 8 bases lay between the germline ends. This CDR3 is CAWCENSGNTIYF. The CDR3 nucleotides are TGTGCCTGGTGCGAGAACTCTGGAAACACCATATATTTT.

This chain links TRBV7-9 with TRBJ1-1; a weak D match, TRBD1 (5 bases). Trimming removed 0 bases from V and 7 bases from J, with 9 bases in between. Germline lookup yields CDR1 SEHNR and CDR2 FQNEAQ (reference sequence). The CDR3 has 13 amino acids. The CDR3 DNA follows: TGTGCCAGCAGCTTAGCGCGGGGCGATGAAGCTTTCTTT. This sequence encodes CASSLARGDEAFF.

This chain connects TRBV7-9 to TRBJ2-7, with D tentatively TRBD1 (6 bases). V lost 4 bases to trimming and J lost 6 bases, with 19 bases between them. CDR1 and CDR2 (germline): SEHNR, FQNEAQ (reference sequence). The CDR3 extends over 15 amino acids. The CDR3 sequence is CASSSHGTRYSEQYF. The DNA for the CDR3 is TGTGCCAGCAGCTCGCACGGGACAAGATATTCCGAGCAGTACTTC.

The V and J genes are TRBV19 and TRBJ1-1; 9 bases are shared with TRBD1. Unmatched junction bases numbered 7, after V lost 1 base and J lost 7 bases. The CDR3 spans 15 residues. Germline CDR1 is LNHDA and CDR2 is SQIVND (reference sequence). CDR3 coding DNA: TGTGCCAGTAGTATAGGGACAGGGGCGTCGGTTGAAGCTTTCTTT. It codes for CASSIGTGASVEAFF.

This chain connects TRBV5-4 to TRBJ2-7, with 7 bases that match TRBD1. The CDR3 covers 13 residues. V lost 2 bases and J lost 2; bases outside the gene matches: 1. Germline-derived CDR1 and CDR2 are SGHNT and YYREEE (reference sequence). CDR3 nucleotide sequence: TGTGCCAGCAGCTTCGACAGGGCCTACGAGCAGTACTTC. Translating gives CASSFDRAYEQYF.